The 25 T cell receptor beta chains listed next were all sequenced from one sample in a study of T-cell reconstitution after alpha-beta-depleted transplantation in children. A library of TCRbeta sequences, prepared with unique molecular identifiers, was generated. TCRdb recomputed calls from the PCR reads with MiXCR, one row per CDR3 protein. The sample comprises 130,000 to 150,000 distinct CDR3 sequences, around 8.8% of which are singletons, and 18% rests with the top ten. Here the sequenced sample was PBMCs, mostly from graft donor cells, taken 180 days after TCRalphabeta/CD19-depleted stem cell transplant. These receptors were taken from a female patient between 2 and 10 years old who had a stem cell transplant for congenital amegakaryocytic thrombocytopenia, so the T cells may come from the graft donor.

This clonotype was observed many times. The chain combines TRBV5-1 with TRBJ1-1; perhaps TRBD1 as D (6 bases). Germline V gives CDR1 SGHRS, CDR2 YFSETQ. Trimming pared 4 bases from V and 0 bases from J, leaving 16 bases between. The CDR3 length is 16 residues. The DNA of the CDR3 is TGCGCCAGCAGCCCAGGACAGCAGATGATGAACACTGAAGCTTTCTTT. This codes for CASSPGQQMMNTEAFF.

The chain recombines TRBV28 with TRBJ1-5, with D hard to call. The CDR3 consists of 13 residues. Trimming removed 5 bases from V and 7 bases from J, with 12 bases in between. Germline V gene sequence: CDR1 MDHEN, CDR2 SYDVKM. This CDR3 reads CASSLPPGQPQHF. The CDR3, as DNA: TGTGCCAGCAGTCTCCCCCCTGGCCAGCCCCAGCATTTT.

There are many counts of this clonotype. Here the CDR3 DNA reads TGTGCCACCAGCAGAGAAGGGACAGGGGAAGAGACCCAGTACTTC. It specifies CATSREGTGEETQYF. The gene calls are TRBV15 and TRBJ2-5; TRBD1 matches at 10 bases. The trim removed 0 bases at V and 3 bases at J, leaving 1 base unmatched. CDR3 length equals 15 residues. Germline V lookup: CDR1 LNHNV, CDR2 YYDKDF (reference sequence).

There are many counts of this clonotype. The chain combines TRBV10-1 with TRBJ1-1, with TRBD1 matching 7 bases. The CDR3 extends over 14 amino acids. The V gene's germline CDR1 is WNHNN and CDR2 SYGVQD (reference sequence). Losses at the gene ends were 4 bases for V and 4 bases for J; bases not matched to a gene: 6. The CDR3 region is CASSAGTAFTEAFF. The CDR3 nucleotides read TGCGCCAGCAGTGCTGGGACAGCTTTCACTGAAGCTTTCTTT.

Many counts were recorded for this clonotype. The J gene is TRBJ1-2, the V gene TRBV19; the D gene is possibly TRBD1 (5 bases). Trimming left V 7 bases short and J 6 bases short, with 12 bases between. The length of the CDR3 is 12 residues. Germline CDR1 LNHDA, CDR2 SQIVND (reference sequence). The CDR3 region has the DNA TGTGCCAGTAACCAGGGTTCGAATGGCTACACCTTC. Amino acid sequence: CASNQGSNGYTF.

The J gene is TRBJ1-5, the V gene TRBV12-3 or TRBV12-4; 7 positions match TRBD1. The V gene end was trimmed by 5 bases and the J gene end by 1 base; junction bases not matched to a gene: 5. The CDR3 sequence is 15 residues long. The CDR3: CASSEQGWSNQPQHF. The CDR3 nucleotides are TGTGCCAGCAGTGAACAGGGGTGGAGCAATCAGCCCCAGCATTTT.

V and J are TRBV7-9 and TRBJ2-3; 12 positions match TRBD2. V dropped 2 bases and J dropped 6; count of bases not matched to a gene: 9. This CDR3 is 17 amino acids long. Germline V lookup: CDR1 SEHNR, CDR2 FQNEAQ (reference sequence). The CDR3 reads CASSLPRPSGREDTQYF. Written as DNA, the CDR3 is TGTGCCAGCAGCTTACCCCGGCCTAGCGGGAGGGAGGATACGCAGTATTTT. Together with reference TRBV7-9 and TRBJ2-3, the CDR3 gives the full variable domain: DTGVSQNPRHKITKRGQNVTFRCDPISEHNRLYWYRQTLGQGPEFLTYFQNEAQLEKSRLLSDRFSAERPKGSFSTLEIQRTEQGDSAMYLCASSLPRPSGREDTQYFGPGTRLTVL.

This clonotype showed up just a few times. V is TRBV20-1 and J is TRBJ2-2, with 14 bases aligning to TRBD2. The trim removed 6 bases at V and 6 bases at J, leaving 3 bases unmatched. Germline-derived CDR1 and CDR2 are DFQATT and SNEGSKA (reference sequence). The CDR3 length is 14 residues. CDR3 sequence: CSAGTSGSPGELFF. In DNA, the CDR3 is TGCAGTGCCGGGACTAGCGGGAGTCCCGGGGAGCTGTTTTTT.

The chain links TRBV7-9 to TRBJ2-7; D unclear. Germline V gene sequence: CDR1 SEHNR, CDR2 FQNEAQ (reference sequence). This CDR3 spans 14 amino acids. The germline V and J ends were trimmed by 2 bases and 3 bases, with 11 bases remaining between them. The CDR3 spells CASSLLGGRYEQYF. The CDR3 bases are TGTGCCAGCAGCTTACTAGGCGGCCGCTACGAGCAGTACTTC.

There are many counts of this clonotype. The J gene is TRBJ1-1, the V gene TRBV12-3 or TRBV12-4; TRBD1 is a possible D gene (6 bases). V dropped 6 bases and J dropped 10 bases, with 15 bases sitting between them. The CDR3 totals 12 residues. CDR3 sequence reads: CASSPYRALAFF. The CDR3 DNA reads TGTGCCAGCAGCCCTTACAGGGCTTTAGCTTTCTTT.

This clonotype was detected many times. The chain joins TRBV5-4 to TRBJ2-7, with 9 bases fitting TRBD1. This CDR3 is built from 13 residues. The germline CDR1 and CDR2 sequences are SGHNT and YYREEE (reference sequence). V lost 5 bases, J lost 3 bases, and 3 bases stayed unmatched. The CDR3 nucleotides read TGTGCCAGCAGGCTGGGACAGGGCTACGAGCAGTACTTC. Amino acids: CASRLGQGYEQYF.

This clonotype was counted at least ten times. The chain uses TRBV20-1 and TRBJ2-1, with a weak D call TRBD2 (5 bases). Trimming shortened V by 3 bases and J by 7 bases, and 13 bases separated the two germline ends. The length of the CDR3 is 13 residues. In germline, CDR1 is DFQATT, CDR2 SNEGSKA (reference sequence). The CDR3 protein is CSASETGWNEQFF. CDR3 DNA sequence: TGCAGTGCTAGCGAAACGGGGTGGAATGAGCAGTTCTTC.

Many counts were recorded for this clonotype. This CDR3 is CASSQRVAGVENIQYF. The DNA of the CDR3 is TGTGCCAGCAGCCAAAGGGTAGCGGGAGTGGAAAACATTCAGTACTTC. The chain joins TRBV7-9 to TRBJ2-4; TRBD2 matches at 9 bases. The V gene's germline CDR1 is SEHNR and CDR2 FQNEAQ (reference sequence). V gave up 5 bases and J gave up 5 bases; unmatched junction bases: 10. This CDR3 is 16 amino acids long.

At least ten counts were recorded for this clonotype. The V and J genes are TRBV12-3 or TRBV12-4 and TRBJ2-7; D gene uncertain. The CDR3 runs to 14 residues. V lost 9 bases to trimming and J lost 3 bases, with 18 bases between them. DNA of the CDR3: TGTGCCAGACGAAAGAACGGAGTTGTCTACGAGCAGTACTTC. Protein product: CARRKNGVVYEQYF.

This clonotype was recorded many times. The rearrangement uses TRBV12-3 or TRBV12-4 and TRBJ1-1, with D possibly being TRBD1 (6 bases). This CDR3 has 13 amino acids. With 5 bases removed from V and 1 base from J, the gap between germline ends came to 8 bases. CDR3 sequence: CASSKDRNTEAFF. The CDR3 DNA follows: TGTGCCAGCAGTAAGGACAGGAACACTGAAGCTTTCTTT.

This clonotype came up a few times. The chain combines TRBV5-6 with TRBJ2-7, with unresolved D. V was trimmed by 1 base and J by 2 bases, leaving 22 bases between them. In germline, CDR1 is SGHDT, CDR2 YYEEEE. This CDR3 has 18 amino acids. The CDR3 here is CASSLTPLLSTETYEQYF. The DNA of the CDR3 is TGTGCCAGCAGCTTGACCCCCTTACTATCGACGGAAACCTACGAGCAGTACTTC.

The rearrangement links TRBV20-1 to TRBJ1-2, with D maybe TRBD1 (5 bases). The CDR3 is 13 residues long. V gave up 0 bases and J gave up 4 bases, with 9 bases separating them. Looked up from germline, CDR1 is DFQATT and CDR2 is SNEGSKA (reference sequence). The CDR3 loop is CSARDDSFYGYTF. CDR3 bases: TGCAGTGCTAGAGATGACAGCTTCTATGGCTACACCTTC.

This clonotype has a count of ten or more. The chain uses TRBV27 and TRBJ2-5; D is perhaps TRBD2 (6 bases). The CDR3 extends over 17 amino acids. Trimming shortened V by 4 bases and J by 2 bases, and 20 bases separated the two germline ends. Germline assignment: CDR1 MNHEY and CDR2 SMNVEV (reference sequence). CDR3 nucleotide sequence: TGTGCCAGCAGTTGGGGTCGGAGGGGTTGGGGACAAGAGACCCAGTACTTC. Protein product: CASSWGRRGWGQETQYF.

This clonotype was seen at least ten times. The chain couples TRBV4-1 to TRBJ2-1; 7 nucleotides agree with TRBD1. With 2 bases clipped from V and 5 bases from J, the junction kept 6 bases outside the gene matches. The CDR3 spans 15 residues. Germline lookup yields CDR1 MGHRA and CDR2 YSYEKL. The CDR3 here is CASSQQTGTDNEQFF. The CDR3 DNA sequence: TGCGCCAGCAGCCAACAAACCGGGACAGACAATGAGCAGTTCTTC.

This clonotype was seen repeatedly, ten times or more. The chain couples TRBV5-1 to TRBJ2-6; D is ambiguous. V was shortened by 1 base and J by 0 bases, with 8 bases between the two germline ends. This CDR3 is 16 amino acids long. Germline CDR1 and CDR2: SGHRS and YFSETQ. The CDR3 here is CASSLMKSSGANVLTF. The CDR3 DNA reads TGCGCCAGCAGCTTGATGAAGAGCTCTGGGGCCAACGTCCTGACTTTC. Complete variable domain (other parts from reference TRBV5-1 and TRBJ2-6): KAGVTQTPRYLIKTRGQQVTLSCSPISGHRSVSWYQQTPGQGLQFLFEYFSETQRNKGNFPGRFSGRQFSNSRSEMNVSTLELGDSALYLCASSLMKSSGANVLTFGAGSRLTVL.

The V call is TRBV3-1, the J call TRBJ1-5; D gene ambiguous. The CDR3 has 15 residues. Germline assignment: CDR1 LGHDT and CDR2 YNNKEL (reference sequence). Trimming cost V 10 bases and J 0 bases, with 16 bases left between them. The CDR3 loop reads CATCQQHGSNQPQHF. CDR3 in DNA: TGTGCCACCTGCCAACAACATGGTAGCAATCAGCCCCAGCATTTT. Supplemented by reference TRBV3-1 and TRBJ1-5, the full variable domain reads DTAVSQTPKYLVTQMGNDKSIKCEQNLGHDTMYWYKQDSKKFLKIMFSYNNKELIINETVPNRFSPKSPDKAHLNLHINSLELGDSAVYFCATCQQHGSNQPQHFGDGTRLSIL.

Only a few counts were recorded for this clonotype. CDR3 loop: CASSSRGSYEQYF. The CDR3 bases are TGTGCCAGCTCATCCAGGGGATCCTACGAGCAGTACTTC. V usage is TRBV18 and J usage is TRBJ2-7; the D gene is possibly TRBD1 (6 bases). Germline assignment: CDR1 KGHSH and CDR2 LQKENI. This CDR3 has 13 amino acids. Trimming took 5 bases from V and 1 from J, leaving 9 bases between them.

This clonotype turned up a few times. V gene TRBV4-3 combines with J gene TRBJ1-2; D possibly corresponds to TRBD1 (6 bases). V was pared by 0 bases and J by 7 bases, with 24 bases between. Germline assignment: CDR1 LGHNA and CDR2 YSLEER. The CDR3 extends over 18 amino acids. The CDR3 DNA sequence: TGCGCCAGCAGCCAAGACGGAAGGGCTACAGGGAGGAGGTTTGGCTACACCTTC. Translation: CASSQDGRATGRRFGYTF.

This clonotype was seen at least ten times. V gene TRBV7-3 combines with J gene TRBJ2-1, with TRBD2 matching 8 bases. CDR1 is SGHTA, CDR2 FQGTGA, per germline. V shed 2 bases, J shed 2 bases, and the junction held 2 bases outside the gene matches. The CDR3 has 15 amino acids. The DNA for the CDR3 is TGTGCCAGCAGCTTAGTTAGCGGGGCCTACAATGAGCAGTTCTTC. Its protein is CASSLVSGAYNEQFF.

This clonotype was counted at least ten times. This chain uses TRBV9 with TRBJ2-1; D is possibly TRBD1 (6 bases). With 3 bases removed from V and 3 bases from J, the gap between germline ends came to 10 bases. CDR3 size: 14 residues. Germline V gene sequence: CDR1 SGDLS, CDR2 YYNGEE. The CDR3 here is CASSGQVNYNEQFF. CDR3 coding DNA: TGTGCCAGCAGCGGACAGGTGAACTACAATGAGCAGTTCTTC.